These T cell receptor beta chains were read from a single sample in a study of PD-1 blockade in mismatch repair-deficient tumors. The repertoire was sequenced with immunoSEQ multiplex PCR; TCRdb's copy has only in-frame clones and lacks some. Here the sample spans about 84,000 clones, 65% to 85% being singletons. Sample: peripheral blood, taken 12 weeks after starting pembrolizumab. These receptors were collected from an adult with mismatch repair-deficient cancer. Each CDR3 is given with its conserved first and last residue. A D gene is named only where the DNA matches it firmly. Size is omitted from some rows. Given values are once, few, many or a class for expanded clones.

CDR3 DNA: TGTGCCAGTAGTATTTCAGGTCCGTACGAGCAGTACTTC; CDR3 protein: CASSISGPYEQYF; clone size: -; D gene: -; J gene: TRBJ2-7; V gene: TRBV19
CDR3 DNA: TGTGCCTATTCCGGGACTAGCGGGAGGAAGACCCAGTACTTC; CDR3 protein: CAYSGTSGRKTQYF; clone size: -; D gene: TRBD2; J gene: TRBJ2-5; V gene: TRBV30
CDR3 DNA: TGTGCCAGCAGACGCAACGGGGTTTCTAATGAAAAACTGTTTTTT; CDR3 protein: CASRRNGVSNEKLFF; clone size: few; D gene: -; J gene: TRBJ1-4; V gene: TRBV7-9
CDR3 DNA: TGTGCCAGCAGCCTAGCGGGACCCTACAATGAGCAGTTCTTC; CDR3 protein: CASSLAGPYNEQFF; clone size: once; D gene: TRBD2; J gene: TRBJ2-1; V gene: TRBV14
CDR3 DNA: TGTGCCACCAGCGGGTCAGCCTACCTCAACACTGAAGCTTTCTTT; CDR3 protein: CATSGSAYLNTEAFF; clone size: -; D gene: -; J gene: TRBJ1-1; V gene: TRBV15
CDR3 DNA: TGTGCCAGCAGCGACGAGATGACTAGCGGGAGTGTACAGTACTTC; CDR3 protein: CASSDEMTSGSVQYF; clone size: -; D gene: TRBD2; J gene: TRBJ2-7; V gene: TRBV9
CDR3 DNA: TGTGCCAGCAGAAAAAAGGGCCCACAGACTGAAGCTTTCTTT; CDR3 protein: CASRKKGPQTEAFF; clone size: few; D gene: -; J gene: TRBJ1-1; V gene: TRBV7-9
CDR3 DNA: TGTGCCTGGAGTTTGGACGGTAACACTGAAGCTTTCTTT; CDR3 protein: CAWSLDGNTEAFF; clone size: -; D gene: -; J gene: TRBJ1-1; V gene: TRBV30
CDR3 DNA: TGCGCCAGCAGCCAAGGACCTGCGCAGGGGGTTCGCGGCTACACCTTC; CDR3 protein: CASSQGPAQGVRGYTF; clone size: few; D gene: TRBD1; J gene: TRBJ1-2; V gene: TRBV4-1
CDR3 DNA: TGTGCCAGCAGCCAACAGGGGGCCGGGGGCTATGGCTACACCTTC; CDR3 protein: CASSQQGAGGYGYTF; clone size: -; D gene: TRBD1; J gene: TRBJ1-2; V gene: TRBV5-6
CDR3 DNA: TGCGCCAGCAGCCCCGGGTCGAACACAGATACGCAGTATTTT; CDR3 protein: CASSPGSNTDTQYF; clone size: -; D gene: -; J gene: TRBJ2-3; V gene: TRBV5-1
CDR3 DNA: TGTGCCATCAACCTACAGGGGAGCGGCTACACCTTC; CDR3 protein: CAINLQGSGYTF; clone size: -; D gene: TRBD1; J gene: TRBJ1-2; V gene: TRBV10-3
CDR3 DNA: TGCGCCAGCAGCTTTATACCTAGCGGGGGAGGGGCCAAAAACATTCAGTACTTC; CDR3 protein: CASSFIPSGGGAKNIQYF; clone size: -; D gene: TRBD2; J gene: TRBJ2-4; V gene: TRBV5-1
CDR3 DNA: TGTGCCAGCAGACGGACAGGGGGCACCGGGGAGCTGTTTTTT; CDR3 protein: CASRRTGGTGELFF; clone size: -; D gene: TRBD1; J gene: TRBJ2-2; V gene: TRBV7-2
CDR3 DNA: TGTGCCTGGGGAGGCGGGTCGGGGGCCAACGTCCTGACTTTC; CDR3 protein: CAWGGGSGANVLTF; clone size: -; D gene: -; J gene: TRBJ2-6; V gene: TRBV30
CDR3 DNA: TGTGCCACAACCGGGACCGGTGGCTTCTACGAGCAGTACTTC; CDR3 protein: CATTGTGGFYEQYF; clone size: once; D gene: -; J gene: TRBJ2-7; V gene: TRBV19
CDR3 DNA: TGTGCCAGCAGCCCCCGGGGAGTCGGCACTGAAGCTTTCTTT; CDR3 protein: CASSPRGVGTEAFF; clone size: -; D gene: -; J gene: TRBJ1-1; V gene: TRBV9
CDR3 DNA: TGTGCCGCCGGTTCAGACAGGGTAGAGGGCTACACCTTC; CDR3 protein: CAAGSDRVEGYTF; clone size: few; D gene: TRBD1; J gene: TRBJ1-2; V gene: TRBV2
CDR3 DNA: TGCGCCAGCAGCCAATCCTTCGCCGACGCGGGAGGTGCGATCGAGCAGTACTTC; CDR3 protein: CASSQSFADAGGAIEQYF; clone size: -; D gene: TRBD2; J gene: TRBJ2-7; V gene: TRBV4-1
CDR3 DNA: TGTGCCAGCAGTAGAAATGAAAAACTGTTTTTT; CDR3 protein: CASSRNEKLFF; clone size: -; D gene: -; J gene: TRBJ1-4; V gene: TRBV28
CDR3 DNA: TGTGCCAGCAGTTCGGGGACAGCTAACTATGGCTACACCTTC; CDR3 protein: CASSSGTANYGYTF; clone size: few; D gene: TRBD1; J gene: TRBJ1-2; V gene: TRBV27
CDR3 DNA: TGTGCCAGCAGTACGACAGTCAGGGGTGTCTCCTACAATGAGCAGTTCTTC; CDR3 protein: CASSTTVRGVSYNEQFF; clone size: -; D gene: -; J gene: TRBJ2-1; V gene: TRBV27
CDR3 DNA: TGTGCCAGCAGTCAACCCGACCCGACCCATTCAAACTATGGCTACACCTTC; CDR3 protein: CASSQPDPTHSNYGYTF; clone size: -; D gene: -; J gene: TRBJ1-2; V gene: TRBV25-1
CDR3 DNA: TGTGCCAGCAGCTTATCTAGGGACAACCATGGCTACACCTTC; CDR3 protein: CASSLSRDNHGYTF; clone size: -; D gene: -; J gene: TRBJ1-2; V gene: TRBV7-9
CDR3 DNA: TGTGCCAGTAGCCTCCCCCCAGAGAACACTGAAGCTTTCTTT; CDR3 protein: CASSLPPENTEAFF; clone size: -; D gene: -; J gene: TRBJ1-1; V gene: TRBV19
CDR3 DNA: TGTGCCAGCAATCCCACGGTTAGGACGGAGGGGAAAAACGCTAACTATGGCTACACCTTC; CDR3 protein: CASNPTVRTEGKNANYGYTF; clone size: -; D gene: -; J gene: TRBJ1-2; V gene: TRBV28
CDR3 DNA: TGTGCCAGCAGCTCTTCCTTGACAGGGACTAATGAAAAACTGTTTTTT; CDR3 protein: CASSSSLTGTNEKLFF; clone size: -; D gene: TRBD1; J gene: TRBJ1-4; V gene: TRBV7-9
CDR3 DNA: TGTGCCAGCAGCGCCACCTCCAAGGAACGGAATGAAAAACTGTTTTTT; CDR3 protein: CASSATSKERNEKLFF; clone size: -; D gene: -; J gene: TRBJ1-4; V gene: TRBV9
CDR3 DNA: TGCAGCGTGTCCCCAGCGGGAGGCTCTGGGGCCAACGTCCTGACTTTC; CDR3 protein: CSVSPAGGSGANVLTF; clone size: -; D gene: TRBD2; J gene: TRBJ2-6; V gene: TRBV29-1
CDR3 DNA: TGTGCCTGGGGGGGACAGTACTACAATGAGCAGTTCTTC; CDR3 protein: CAWGGQYYNEQFF; clone size: -; D gene: TRBD1; J gene: TRBJ2-1; V gene: TRBV30
CDR3 DNA: TGCGCCAGCAGCTTGCTCCCGCGGGGGAGCAATCAGCCCCAGCATTTT; CDR3 protein: CASSLLPRGSNQPQHF; clone size: -; D gene: -; J gene: TRBJ1-5; V gene: TRBV5-1
CDR3 DNA: TGCAGTGCTCGACGGAACACTGAAGCTTTCTTT; CDR3 protein: CSARRNTEAFF; clone size: -; D gene: -; J gene: TRBJ1-1; V gene: TRBV20-1
CDR3 DNA: TGCGCCAGCAGCCAAGATCACGGGACTAGCGGATACACAGATACGCAGTATTTT; CDR3 protein: CASSQDHGTSGYTDTQYF; clone size: -; D gene: TRBD2; J gene: TRBJ2-3; V gene: TRBV4-1
CDR3 DNA: TGCGCCAGCAGCTTCCTAGCGGGGAACACCGGGGAGCTGTTTTTT; CDR3 protein: CASSFLAGNTGELFF; clone size: -; D gene: TRBD2; J gene: TRBJ2-2; V gene: TRBV5-1
CDR3 DNA: TGCGCCAGCAGCCAGCAACAGGGAACGGGCGAGCAGTACTTC; CDR3 protein: CASSQQQGTGEQYF; clone size: -; D gene: -; J gene: TRBJ2-7; V gene: TRBV5-1
CDR3 DNA: TGTGCCAGCAGCTTGAGTCTGGCACCCGGAAACACCATATATTTT; CDR3 protein: CASSLSLAPGNTIYF; clone size: -; D gene: -; J gene: TRBJ1-3; V gene: TRBV7-2
CDR3 DNA: TGTGCCAGCAGTGACCCGTGGAGCGGGAGCACAGATACGCAGTATTTT; CDR3 protein: CASSDPWSGSTDTQYF; clone size: once; D gene: -; J gene: TRBJ2-3; V gene: TRBV28
CDR3 DNA: TGTGCCAGCAGCGACGGGGGGACTAGCGGTGCCTACGAGCAGTACTTC; CDR3 protein: CASSDGGTSGAYEQYF; clone size: -; D gene: TRBD2; J gene: TRBJ2-7; V gene: TRBV5-4
CDR3 DNA: TGTGCCAGCAGCTTGGGGGCCCACCTGGAGAATGAGCAGTTCTTC; CDR3 protein: CASSLGAHLENEQFF; clone size: -; D gene: -; J gene: TRBJ2-1; V gene: TRBV5-4
CDR3 DNA: TGTGCCACCAGCGGGACTAGCGGGAGATATGAGCAGTTCTTC; CDR3 protein: CATSGTSGRYEQFF; clone size: -; D gene: TRBD2; J gene: TRBJ2-1; V gene: TRBV15
CDR3 DNA: TGCGCCAGCAGCTCAATGATTCAGGATACGCAGTATTTT; CDR3 protein: CASSSMIQDTQYF; clone size: -; D gene: -; J gene: TRBJ2-3; V gene: TRBV5-1
CDR3 DNA: TGTGCCAGCAGCTCGGTGGGCCAGGGAGAGACCCAGTACTTC; CDR3 protein: CASSSVGQGETQYF; clone size: -; D gene: -; J gene: TRBJ2-5; V gene: TRBV5-4
CDR3 DNA: TGTGCCAGCAGCTCTCCAGGGAACACTGAAGCTTTCTTT; CDR3 protein: CASSSPGNTEAFF; clone size: once; D gene: -; J gene: TRBJ1-1; V gene: TRBV7-9
CDR3 DNA: TGTGCCAGCAGTTATAGCGGGGGCAATGAAAAACTGTTTTTT; CDR3 protein: CASSYSGGNEKLFF; clone size: few; D gene: -; J gene: TRBJ1-4; V gene: TRBV6-5
CDR3 DNA: TGTGCCAGCAGTGCCTCCAGGGCAGCTAACTATGGCTACACCTTC; CDR3 protein: CASSASRAANYGYTF; clone size: -; D gene: -; J gene: TRBJ1-2; V gene: TRBV6-1
CDR3 DNA: TGCGCCAGCAGCTTGAAGGGATGGAGCACTGAAGCTTTCTTT; CDR3 protein: CASSLKGWSTEAFF; clone size: -; D gene: -; J gene: TRBJ1-1; V gene: TRBV5-1
CDR3 DNA: TGTGCCAGCAGCGCGGTGGGGATAAGCAATCAGCCCCAGCATTTT; CDR3 protein: CASSAVGISNQPQHF; clone size: once; D gene: -; J gene: TRBJ1-5; V gene: TRBV5-5
CDR3 DNA: TGTGCCTGGAGTACGCAGCTGAACACTGAAGCTTTCTTT; CDR3 protein: CAWSTQLNTEAFF; clone size: -; D gene: -; J gene: TRBJ1-1; V gene: TRBV30
CDR3 DNA: TGTGCCACCTTGCCATTTGAAGGGTCGTTCCCTGAAGCTTTCTTT; CDR3 protein: CATLPFEGSFPEAFF; clone size: few; D gene: -; J gene: TRBJ1-1; V gene: TRBV6-1
CDR3 DNA: TGTGCCAGCAGCAAAGACGGGGGAGTGCCGAACACCGGGGAGCTGTTTTTT; CDR3 protein: CASSKDGGVPNTGELFF; clone size: -; D gene: -; J gene: TRBJ2-2; V gene: TRBV21-1
CDR3 DNA: TGTGCCAGCAGCCCCCACCTTGGACAGTCTAACACTGAAGCTTTCTTT; CDR3 protein: CASSPHLGQSNTEAFF; clone size: -; D gene: -; J gene: TRBJ1-1; V gene: TRBV7-8
CDR3 DNA: TGTGCCAGCAGTGCTAGCGGGGCGGGAACCGGGGAGCTGTTTTTT; CDR3 protein: CASSASGAGTGELFF; clone size: few; D gene: TRBD2; J gene: TRBJ2-2; V gene: TRBV6-1
CDR3 DNA: TGTGCCAGCAGTACCATCCGCGGGCGAACTAACTATGGCTACACCTTC; CDR3 protein: CASSTIRGRTNYGYTF; clone size: few; D gene: -; J gene: TRBJ1-2; V gene: TRBV27
CDR3 DNA: TGCGCCAGCAGCTTAGCGGGTCAACAAGAGACCCAGTACTTC; CDR3 protein: CASSLAGQQETQYF; clone size: -; D gene: -; J gene: TRBJ2-5; V gene: TRBV5-1
CDR3 DNA: TGTGCCAGCCGAATGGGCGGGCCAGGAAACACCATATATTTT; CDR3 protein: CASRMGGPGNTIYF; clone size: once; D gene: -; J gene: TRBJ1-3; V gene: TRBV6-5